This T cell receptor (beta chain) was sequenced during a study of blood T cells in healthy people across ages. A second PCR of 7 to 11 cycles used a sample-barcoded 5' primer and a J-beta primer mix. Tagging of each cDNA molecule was performed by a template-switch adaptor with 12 random nucleotides. MiXCR, run by TCRdb on the 5' RACE reads, gives a single entry per CDR3 protein. The sample consists of more than 800,000 distinct CDR3 sequences, under 55% of them appearing once. Researchers collected approximately 9.9 milliliters of peripheral blood from every single donor. Source material: blood. The sequence came from a woman in her sixties in good health.

The CDR3 nucleotides read TGCAGTGCTACAGGGGTGGGAAACACTGAAGCTTTCTTT. It translates to CSATGVGNTEAFF. V usage is TRBV20-1 and J usage is TRBJ1-1; TRBD1 is a possible D gene (6 bases). In germline, CDR1 is DFQATT, CDR2 SNEGSKA (reference sequence). The length of the CDR3 is 13 residues. V was trimmed by 4 bases and J by 2 bases, leaving 11 bases between them.